The 16 T cell receptor beta chains below all came from one sample that was sequenced in a study of T cells after yellow fever vaccination. TCRdb redid the calling of the 5' RACE reads with MiXCR, one entry per CDR3 protein. This sample has around 500,000 distinct CDR3 sequences, with 20% to 25% found just once. The source material was PBMCs, sampled roughly 20 days after the first yellow fever vaccination. The receptor source for this set is a man aged 18-30 years who received the YFV17D yellow fever vaccine.

The genes are TRBV12-3 or TRBV12-4 and TRBJ2-4; 12 bases align to TRBD1. After removal of 2 bases from V and 5 bases from J, the junction contained 4 bases not matched to a gene. The CDR3 runs to 16 residues. CDR3 residues: CASSLWDRGRENIQYF. DNA of the CDR3: TGTGCCAGCAGTTTATGGGACAGGGGGCGCGAAAACATTCAGTACTTC.

This clonotype showed up just a few times. The V and J genes are TRBV7-9 and TRBJ1-2; D call uncertain. CDR1 is SEHNR, CDR2 FQNEAQ, per germline (reference sequence). Trimming stripped 6 bases from V and 2 bases from J, with 10 bases between. CDR3 length equals 13 residues. CDR3 residues: CASRDNGNYGYTF. CDR3 nucleotide sequence: TGTGCCAGCAGAGATAACGGAAACTATGGCTACACCTTC.

This clonotype has ten or more counts. This chain joins TRBV5-1 and TRBJ1-6; D unresolved. Germline values: CDR1 SGHRS, CDR2 YFSETQ. This CDR3 is 14 amino acids long. Trimming took 0 bases from V and 10 from J, leaving 11 bases between them. CDR3 DNA: TGCGCCAGCAGCTTGGAACAGCCCGGATCACCCCTCCACTTT. Translated: CASSLEQPGSPLHF. Looking up the rest from reference TRBV5-1 and TRBJ1-6 gives the full variable domain: KAGVTQTPRYLIKTRGQQVTLSCSPISGHRSVSWYQQTPGQGLQFLFEYFSETQRNKGNFPGRFSGRQFSNSRSEMNVSTLELGDSALYLCASSLEQPGSPLHFGNGTRLTVT.

This chain connects TRBV5-5 to TRBJ2-5, with D possibly being TRBD1 or TRBD2 (5 bases each). Per germline, CDR1 SGHKS and CDR2 YYEKEE (reference sequence). V lost 4 bases and J 3 bases, leaving 16 bases between the germline ends. The CDR3 totals 15 residues. In DNA form, the CDR3 reads TGTGCCAGCAGCCCTTTATACCTGGGGGAAGAGACCCAGTACTTC. This encodes CASSPLYLGEETQYF.

This chain links TRBV6-1 with TRBJ2-2; TRBD1 aligns across 8 bases. V trimming: 11 bases; J trimming: 5 bases; junction bases outside the gene matches: 10. Per germline, CDR1 MNHNS and CDR2 SASEGT. The CDR3 is 14 amino acids. The CDR3 here is CAGADRAITGELFF. As DNA, the CDR3 is TGTGCCGGAGCGGACAGGGCAATAACCGGGGAGCTGTTTTTT.

Only a few counts were recorded for this clonotype. Written as DNA, the CDR3 is TGTGCCAGCAGGGATTCGGGGCGCATCTCTGGGGCCAACGTCCTGACTTTC. The encoded protein is CASRDSGRISGANVLTF. The gene calls are TRBV3-1 and TRBJ2-6; D could derive from TRBD1 or TRBD2 (5 bases each). This CDR3 has 17 residues. Per the germline V gene, CDR1 is LGHDT and CDR2 is YNNKEL (reference sequence). V was clipped by 6 bases and J by 0 bases, with 15 bases between them.

This clonotype was detected a few times. V usage is TRBV29-1 and J usage is TRBJ2-3; 9 positions agree with TRBD2. CDR3 length: 15 amino acids. Trimming removed 6 bases from V and 2 bases from J; junction bases left unmatched: 9. Germline V lookup: CDR1 SQVTM, CDR2 ANQGSEA. The CDR3 loop is CSVLPAGGATDTQYF. The CDR3 region has the DNA TGCAGCGTCCTTCCAGCGGGGGGCGCCACAGATACGCAGTATTTT.

This clonotype was counted only a few times. As DNA, the CDR3 is TGTGCCAGCAGCTTCCACCCGGGACAACTACAAGAGACCCAGTACTTC. Translated, it gives CASSFHPGQLQETQYF. The V call is TRBV7-3, the J call TRBJ2-5, with a tentative D call TRBD1 (6 bases). Germline values: CDR1 SGHTA, CDR2 FQGTGA. This CDR3 spans 16 amino acids. V was cut by 3 bases and J by 2 bases, with 16 bases left in between.

This clonotype has a handful of counts. The genes are TRBV5-1 and TRBJ2-1; the match to TRBD1 covers 7 bases. From germline, CDR1 is SGHRS and CDR2 YFSETQ. This CDR3 spans 16 amino acids. The trim removed 0 bases at V and 4 bases at J, leaving 7 bases unmatched. CDR3 protein: CASSLGTGTVYNEQFF. CDR3 DNA sequence: TGCGCCAGCAGCTTGGGTACCGGGACAGTATACAATGAGCAGTTCTTC.

The chain employs TRBV12-3 or TRBV12-4 and TRBJ2-2, with D possibly being TRBD2 (6 bases). The CDR3 is 15 amino acids. V was pared by 6 bases and J by 1 base, with 12 bases between. CDR3 sequence reads: CASSPRGMNTGELFF. Written as DNA, the CDR3 is TGTGCCAGCAGCCCCCGCGGGATGAACACCGGGGAGCTGTTTTTT.

This clonotype appeared a few times. CDR3 DNA sequence: TGTGCCAGCAGCTCACACCGGACTAGCGGGGCTACCGGGGAGCTGTTTTTT. Encoded protein: CASSSHRTSGATGELFF. This chain joins TRBV11-3 and TRBJ2-2, with TRBD2 matching over 12 bases. Germline V gives CDR1 SGHNT, CDR2 YENEEA. This CDR3 contains 17 residues. Trimming cost V 4 bases and J 5 bases; bases outside gene matches: 8.

This clonotype was recorded a few times. The chain recombines TRBV5-1 with TRBJ2-5; D is possibly TRBD2 (6 bases). The CDR3 spans 13 residues. Germline CDR1 SGHRS, CDR2 YFSETQ. Trimming shortened V by 4 bases and J by 3 bases, and 10 bases separated the two germline ends. CDR3 DNA sequence: TGCGCCAGCAGCCCGGGAGCTGAAGAGACCCAGTACTTC. Translation: CASSPGAEETQYF. The whole variable domain, filled in from reference TRBV5-1 and TRBJ2-5, reads KAGVTQTPRYLIKTRGQQVTLSCSPISGHRSVSWYQQTPGQGLQFLFEYFSETQRNKGNFPGRFSGRQFSNSRSEMNVSTLELGDSALYLCASSPGAEETQYFGPGTRLLVL.

Many counts were recorded for this clonotype. The chain uses TRBV11-2 and TRBJ2-3; D is unresolved. Germline CDR1 is SGHAT and CDR2 is FQNNGV. The CDR3 loop spans 13 amino acids. Trimming took off 5 bases at V and 2 bases at J, with 8 bases between the two ends. CDR3 amino acids: CASSPAHTDTQYF. The CDR3 DNA follows: TGTGCCAGCAGCCCCGCTCACACAGATACGCAGTATTTT.

DNA of the CDR3: TGTGCCAGCAGGGTAGGGGGAGGCAATCAGCCCCAGCATTTT. Encoded protein: CASRVGGGNQPQHF. This chain joins TRBV7-2 and TRBJ1-5, with TRBD1 as a possible D gene (6 bases). The germline V gene encodes CDR1 SGHTA and CDR2 FQGNSA. The CDR3 sequence is 14 residues long. V lost 6 bases to trimming and J lost 2 bases, with 11 bases between them. Variable domain in full (rest from reference TRBV7-2 and TRBJ1-5): GAGVSQSPSNKVTEKGKDVELRCDPISGHTALYWYRQSLGQGLEFLIYFQGNSAPDKSGLPSDRFSAERTGGSVSTLTIQRTQQEDSAVYLCASRVGGGNQPQHFGDGTRLSIL.

This clonotype was found many times. The chain has TRBV6-5 and TRBJ1-1, with 7 bases matching TRBD1. Germline V lookup: CDR1 MNHEY, CDR2 SVGAGI. This CDR3 contains 12 residues. V shed 2 bases, J shed 10 bases, and the junction held 4 bases outside the gene matches. This CDR3 is CASSYRGLRAFF. CDR3 nucleotide sequence: TGTGCCAGCAGTTACAGGGGGCTTAGAGCTTTCTTT.

This clonotype came up a few times. The gene calls are TRBV30 and TRBJ2-3; D ambiguous. The germline gives CDR1 GTSNPN, CDR2 SVGIG (reference sequence). V was pared by 5 bases and J by 0 bases, with 15 bases between. The CDR3 contains 15 residues. CDR3 nucleotide sequence: TGTGCCTGGGGTGAAGGCAGAGTTAGCACAGATACGCAGTATTTT. As protein: CAWGEGRVSTDTQYF.